This paragraph covers one T cell receptor (beta chain) sequence. The trim removed 5 bases at V and 1 base at J, leaving 9 bases unmatched. This CDR3 spans 16 amino acids. The germline CDR1 and CDR2 sequences are MNHEY and SVGEGT. Sequencing used immunoSEQ multiplex PCR; TCRdb keeps in-frame clones, though not all of them. This table holds 150,000 to 160,000 clones, about 87% found once. The sample is drawn from a study of T cell responses to AZD1222 COVID-19 vaccine. The chain employs TRBV6-2 or TRBV6-3 and TRBJ2-7; 9 bases agree with TRBD2. The source was peripheral blood, collected on day 0 of AZD1222 vaccination. The sequence was obtained from an adult in good health. CDR3 residues: CASSQQTSGVSYEQYF. The CDR3 DNA is TGTGCCAGCAGTCAACAGACTAGCGGAGTATCCTACGAGCAGTACTTC.